This T cell receptor (beta chain) was sequenced for a study of blood T cells in healthy people across ages. The authors ran a second PCR of about 6 to 11 cycles using a sample-barcoded 5' primer and a J-beta primer mix. Sequencing recovered at least 2.5 million CDR3-containing paired-end reads from each sample. TCRdb independently ran MiXCR on the 5' RACE reads; one entry per CDR3 protein. This sample has about 1.5 million distinct CDR3 sequences, with around two fifths found just once. This CDR3 comprises 16 residues. Germline V gene data show CDR1 as DFQATT and CDR2 as SNEGSKA (reference sequence). The V and J ends lost 2 bases and 4 bases, in that order; junction bases with no gene match: 9.

V is TRBV20-1 and J is TRBJ2-5; 11 bases align to TRBD2. Sequencing input: blood. The TCR sequence derives from a woman between 18 and 29 years old in good health. The CDR3 sequence is CSARTTSGRAGETQYF. CDR3 DNA: TGCAGTGCTAGAACCACTAGCGGGAGAGCGGGAGAGACCCAGTACTTC.